Listed below are T cell receptor beta chains from one sample, sequenced in a study of blood T cell repertoires in COVID-19. TCRdb's table, derived via immunoSEQ multiplex PCR, lists solely in-frame clones and lacks some. The sample lists roughly 320,000 clones, 85% to 90% occurring once. Sequencing used PBMCs or T cells enriched from blood (not recorded which). Receptors originate from a man between 25 and 39 years old who had recovered from COVID-19. Each CDR3 is given with its conserved first and last residue. A D gene is named only where the DNA matches it firmly. A row's size may be missing; if present it is once, few, many or a size class.

D gene	J gene	clone size	V gene	CDR3 DNA	CDR3 protein
TRBD2	TRBJ2-5	-	TRBV2	TGTGCCAGCCGCGGACTAGCGGATTATACCCAGTACTTC	CASRGLADYTQYF
-	TRBJ1-5	-	TRBV9	TGTGCCAGCAGCGTAGTGGTAGGAGAGAATCAGCCCCAGCATTTT	CASSVVVGENQPQHF
TRBD1	TRBJ1-2	-	TRBV5-4	TGTGCCAGCAGCTTGACCGGGACAGGGGTATATGGCTACACCTTC	CASSLTGTGVYGYTF
TRBD2	TRBJ2-3	-	TRBV11-3	TGTGCCAGCAGCGCCAGCGGGTCTAGCGGGCACTATAGCACAGATACGCAGTATTTT	CASSASGSSGHYSTDTQYF
-	TRBJ2-7	-	TRBV5-1	TGCGCCAGCAGCCCCCAGGGCAGGAGCTCCTACGAGCAGTACTTC	CASSPQGRSSYEQYF
-	TRBJ2-1	once	TRBV27	TGTGCCAGCAGTTTAGAGGGTTACAATGAGCAGTTCTTC	CASSLEGYNEQFF
TRBD1	TRBJ1-6	-	TRBV7-6	TGTGCCAGCAGCTTAGGGGGGGACAGGAAATACTCCTATAATTCACCCCTCCACTTT	CASSLGGDRKYSYNSPLHF
-	TRBJ1-4	-	TRBV7-9	TGTGCCAGCAGCGGCAGGGTTGCGGATGAAAAACTGTTTTTT	CASSGRVADEKLFF
TRBD1	TRBJ2-7	-	TRBV7-6	TGTGCCAGCAGCTTAGTGACAGGGGTCTACCACGAGCAGTACTTC	CASSLVTGVYHEQYF
TRBD1	TRBJ2-7	-	TRBV5-1	TGCGCCAGCAGCTTCTCGGGACAGGGGTTAAACGAGCAGTACTTC	CASSFSGQGLNEQYF
TRBD1	TRBJ1-4	-	TRBV5-4	TGTGCCAGCAGCTTGAGGGGACAGGGTCCTGAAAAACTGTTTTTT	CASSLRGQGPEKLFF
TRBD1	TRBJ1-2	-	TRBV30	TGTGCCTGGAGTGGGGACAGAAACTATGGCTACACCTTC	CAWSGDRNYGYTF
-	TRBJ2-2	-	TRBV3-1/TRBV3-2	TGTGCCACTCAGGCGAACACCGGGGAGCTGTTTTTT	CATQANTGELFF